This TCR beta chain was captured in a study of beta chain features in type 1 diabetes. Comments on this clone: What it binds is not known.

The CDR3 consists of 16 residues. The V gene lost 4 bases and the J gene lost 1 base, with 14 bases spanning the gap. Looked up from germline, CDR1 is SGHRS and CDR2 is YFSETQ. Findings and caveats of the study: When Type 1 diabetes patients were examined, their TCRB CDR3s proved moderately but significantly shorter in all four CD4+ subsets. When cDNA is sequenced, cells with high TCR expression could be over-represented.

Every bit of the isolated RNA underwent reverse transcription, so sequencing read expressed TCRB transcripts. TCRdb's copy holds only in-frame clones and misses some; the assay was immunoSEQ multiplex PCR. Among some 70,000 clones, nearly 50% were seen once, and the ten largest hold 0.65% to 0.85%. The source is a man aged 25 to 40 with type 1 diabetes. Input material: central memory CD4+ T cells from blood. The chain has TRBV5-1 and TRBJ2-2; D gene uncertain. The CDR3 region has the DNA TGCGCCAGCAGCGTTAACAGTCTTAGGAACACCGGGGAGCTGTTTTTT. This encodes CASSVNSLRNTGELFF.